This T cell receptor beta chain comes out of a study of OX40 agonist ivuxolimab in advanced cancers. Clones were sequenced by immunoSEQ multiplex PCR, and TCRdb holds only the in-frame ones, with some missing. Among about 58,000 clones listed, over 70% were seen once. The germline gives CDR1 SGHRS, CDR2 YFSETQ. V was trimmed by 0 bases and J by 6 bases, leaving 6 bases between them. CDR3 length equals 12 residues. The input for sequencing was CD4+ or CD8+ T cells sorted from blood, taken in a trial of the OX40 agonist ivuxolimab. The clonotype comes from an adult with an advanced solid tumor such as melanoma, head and neck, liver or kidney cancer. The chain couples TRBV5-1 to TRBJ1-1; D remains ambiguous. The CDR3 DNA follows: TGCGCCAGCAGCTTGGAGGGTTCTGAAGCTTTCTTT. Its protein is CASSLEGSEAFF.